Listed here are 21 T cell receptor beta chains from one sample, sequenced in a study of shared clonotypes between healthy human individuals. The method was immunoSEQ multiplex PCR; TCRdb's version includes in-frame clones alone and lacks a portion of them. The sample yields some 2 million clones, about 95% seen once. Positively selected for CCR7, the CD45RO-negative cells used as naive CD8 cells excluded terminally differentiated effector memory CD45RA+ cells. Sequences were obtained from naive CD8+ T cells sorted from blood. These receptors were obtained from a man aged 18 to 35 in good health.

CDR3 nucleotides: TGCGCCAGCATTCCGGGGGGGGCCACAGATACGCAGTATTTT. This gives the protein CASIPGGATDTQYF. The V call is TRBV10-1, the J call TRBJ2-3; 8 nucleotides match TRBD2. The trim removed 7 bases at V and 2 bases at J, leaving 5 bases unmatched. CDR1 is WNHNN and CDR2 is SYGVQD in the germline V gene (reference sequence). This CDR3 has 14 residues.

V gene TRBV5-4 combines with J gene TRBJ2-7, with D uncertain. Looked up from germline, CDR1 is SGHNT and CDR2 is YYREEE (reference sequence). This CDR3 has 14 amino acids. V was shortened by 3 bases and J by 4 bases, with 14 bases between the two germline ends. This CDR3 is CASSSDSSLYEQYF. The CDR3 region has the DNA TGTGCCAGCAGCTCCGACTCGTCCCTATACGAGCAGTACTTC.

J is TRBJ2-1 and V is TRBV13; D is unclear. Trimming took off 5 bases at V and 4 bases at J, with 9 bases between the two ends. CDR1 is PRHDT, CDR2 FYEKMQ, per germline (reference sequence). The CDR3 is 13 amino acids. The CDR3 sequence is CASSARNYNEQFF. The CDR3 coding sequence is TGTGCCAGCAGCGCAAGGAATTACAATGAGCAGTTCTTC.

This chain uses TRBV6-5 with TRBJ2-3; D might be TRBD2 (6 bases). This CDR3 has 15 amino acids. Trimming removed 8 bases from V and 2 bases from J, with 17 bases in between. Germline lookup yields CDR1 MNHEY and CDR2 SVGAGI. In DNA, the CDR3 is TGTGCCAGCGCTCCCGCCGGAGGGGCCACAGATACGCAGTATTTT. This sequence encodes CASAPAGGATDTQYF.

The rearrangement links TRBV6-6 to TRBJ2-3; D gene uncertain. This CDR3 region has 14 residues. The V end was cut by 11 bases, the J end by 3 bases, with 18 bases between. From germline, CDR1 is MNHNY and CDR2 SVGAGI (reference sequence). CDR3 nucleotides: TGTGCCGGCAAGTGGGATTTGGGGACAGATACGCAGTATTTT. It codes for CAGKWDLGTDTQYF.

The chain employs TRBV13 and TRBJ2-3; D possibly corresponds to TRBD2 (5 bases). Trimming pared 6 bases from V and 4 bases from J, leaving 11 bases between. CDR3 length: 13 amino acids. CDR1 and CDR2 (germline): PRHDT, FYEKMQ (reference sequence). CDR3 in DNA: TGTGCCAGCAGTTTCTTGGGAGCAGATACGCAGTATTTT. As protein: CASSFLGADTQYF.

The CDR3 DNA reads TGTGCCAGCACCGGGGGGAATGAGCAGTTCTTC. This translates into CASTGGNEQFF. The rearrangement uses TRBV6-6 and TRBJ2-1; 7 positions match TRBD2. J lost 7 bases, V lost 7 bases, and 1 base had no gene match. CDR3 size: 11 residues. The V gene's germline CDR1 is MNHNY and CDR2 SVGAGI (reference sequence).

This chain links TRBV19 with TRBJ2-1, with TRBD2 identical over 7 bases. In germline, CDR1 is LNHDA, CDR2 SQIVND (reference sequence). V was pared by 3 bases and J by 3 bases, with 5 bases of the junction left unmatched. This CDR3 is built from 15 residues. CDR3 sequence reads: CASSMYGGSYNEQFF. The CDR3 coding sequence is TGTGCCAGTAGTATGTACGGGGGGAGCTACAATGAGCAGTTCTTC.

A note on this clone: The junction departs from germline at one end; a sequencing error may be responsible. This chain links TRBV30 with TRBJ2-3; 9 bases match TRBD2. Germline loops: CDR1 GTSNPN, CDR2 SVGIG (reference sequence). The CDR3 sequence is 14 residues long. The CDR3 DNA reads TGTGCCTGGAGAGCTAGCGGGGCTCATCGGGACAATGCTTTT. It specifies CAWRASGAHRDNAF.

The chain joins TRBV5-6 to TRBJ2-7; D uncertain. Per the germline V gene, CDR1 is SGHDT and CDR2 is YYEEEE. The CDR3 is 14 amino acids. V was cut by 0 bases and J by 6 bases, with 13 bases left in between. In DNA, the CDR3 is TGTGCCAGCAGCTTGGAGCTGGAGTTTGGCGAGCAGTACTTC. This codes for CASSLELEFGEQYF.

The rearrangement links TRBV6-5 to TRBJ2-7; D may be TRBD2 (6 bases). There are 15 residues in the CDR3. V was shortened by 6 bases and J by 1 base, with 16 bases between the two germline ends. Germline CDR1 MNHEY, CDR2 SVGAGI. CDR3 sequence reads: CASSPGDSGSYEQYF. Written as DNA, the CDR3 is TGTGCCAGCAGCCCCGGGGATAGCGGTTCCTACGAGCAGTACTTC.

Turning to this clone: Mismatch with germline at one junction end may stem from a read error. The chain combines TRBV7-8 with TRBJ2-1; 8 bases match TRBD2. This CDR3 comprises 17 residues. Germline V gene lookup returns CDR1 SGHVS and CDR2 FQNEAQ. CDR3 DNA sequence: TGTGCCAGCAGTTTAGGGCTAGCGGGCCCCCTTGTCGATGAGCAGTTCTTC. Its translation: CASSLGLAGPLVDEQFF. Drawing the rest from reference TRBV7-8 and TRBJ2-1, the complete variable domain is GAGVSQSPRYKVAKRGQDVALRCDPISGHVSLFWYQQALGQGPEFLTYFQNEAQLDKSGLPSDRFFAERPEGSVSTLKIQRTQQEDSAVYLCASSLGLAGPLVDEQFFGPGTRLTVL.

The rearrangement joins TRBV5-5 to TRBJ1-1; 9 bases align to TRBD1. The CDR3 sequence is 17 residues long. The ends lost 5 bases at V and 3 bases at J; junction bases unmatched: 14. CDR1 and CDR2 from the germline V gene are SGHKS and YYEKEE (reference sequence). This CDR3 is CASSLKAQGQGHTEAFF. The CDR3 nucleotides read TGTGCCAGCAGTTTGAAGGCCCAAGGACAGGGGCACACTGAAGCTTTCTTT.

This clone occurred once. The chain links TRBV7-9 to TRBJ1-1; D is unclear. The CDR3 runs to 14 residues. The V gene lost 2 bases and the J gene lost 5 bases, with 12 bases spanning the gap. Germline CDR1 is SEHNR and CDR2 is FQNEAQ (reference sequence). This CDR3 reads CASSLSWGGTEAFF. CDR3 DNA sequence: TGTGCCAGCAGCTTATCCTGGGGAGGGACTGAAGCTTTCTTT.

The V gene is TRBV15, the J gene TRBJ1-5, with D possibly being TRBD1 (5 bases). The CDR3 has 13 amino acids. Germline V gives CDR1 LNHNV, CDR2 YYDKDF (reference sequence). V shed 5 bases and J shed 6 bases, with 11 bases lying between them. CDR3 in amino acids: CATSRGLGQPQHF. The CDR3 DNA reads TGTGCCACCAGCCGGGGCCTCGGTCAGCCCCAGCATTTT.

V and J are TRBV4-3 and TRBJ1-2, with D hard to call. CDR1 is LGHNA and CDR2 is YSLEER in the germline V gene. V was shortened by 1 base and J by 6 bases, with 12 bases between the two germline ends. There are 14 residues in the CDR3. The DNA of the CDR3 is TGCGCCAGCAGCCAAGTGCCACCCGGGGATGGCTACACCTTC. Translated: CASSQVPPGDGYTF.

V gene TRBV6-5 combines with J gene TRBJ2-1, with a possible D match to TRBD2 (6 bases). V was clipped by 9 bases and J by 4 bases, with 16 bases between them. The CDR3 extends over 14 amino acids. Germline V gene data show CDR1 as MNHEY and CDR2 as SVGAGI. CDR3 bases: TGTGCCAGTGGGCCTCTCGGGGGTTACAATGAGCAGTTCTTC. Its protein product is CASGPLGGYNEQFF.

This chain links TRBV13 with TRBJ1-1; D possibly corresponds to TRBD1 (5 bases). Germline lookup yields CDR1 PRHDT and CDR2 FYEKMQ (reference sequence). This CDR3 has 15 residues. Trimming took off 5 bases at V and 4 bases at J, with 17 bases between the two ends. In DNA form, the CDR3 reads TGTGCCAGCAGCCCGTCGGGGCAGGGTTTCACTGAAGCTTTCTTT. Translation: CASSPSGQGFTEAFF.

The chain employs TRBV25-1 and TRBJ2-1; D uncertain. The CDR3 has 14 residues. Trimming removed 6 bases from V and 4 bases from J, with 13 bases in between. Germline assignment: CDR1 MGHDK and CDR2 SYGVNS. CDR3 region: CASSRGVGYNEQFF. In nucleotides, the CDR3 is TGTGCCAGCAGCCGCGGCGTGGGGTACAATGAGCAGTTCTTC.

The chain recombines TRBV9 with TRBJ2-3; D assignment may be TRBD1 or TRBD2 (6 bases each). The CDR3 consists of 17 residues. The germline V gene encodes CDR1 SGDLS and CDR2 YYNGEE. V was pared by 0 bases and J by 0 bases, with 14 bases between. DNA for the CDR3: TGTGCCAGCAGCGTAGGGTGGGGGGCCCCTAGCACAGATACGCAGTATTTT. Residues: CASSVGWGAPSTDTQYF. The full variable domain, its missing parts supplied by reference TRBV9 and TRBJ2-3, is DSGVTQTPKHLITATGQRVTLRCSPRSGDLSVYWYQQSLDQGLQFLIQYYNGEERAKGNILERFSAQQFPDLHSELNLSSLELGDSALYFCASSVGWGAPSTDTQYFGPGTRLTVL.

This clone was detected once. The chain employs TRBV7-2 and TRBJ2-5, with 7 positions matching TRBD2. Unmatched junction bases numbered 8, after V lost 2 bases and J lost 5 bases. Germline CDR1 reads SGHTA; CDR2 reads FQGNSA. The CDR3 runs 15 residues. The CDR3 loop reads CASSLLRTSKETQYF. The CDR3 DNA follows: TGTGCCAGCAGCTTACTCCGGACTAGTAAGGAGACCCAGTACTTC.